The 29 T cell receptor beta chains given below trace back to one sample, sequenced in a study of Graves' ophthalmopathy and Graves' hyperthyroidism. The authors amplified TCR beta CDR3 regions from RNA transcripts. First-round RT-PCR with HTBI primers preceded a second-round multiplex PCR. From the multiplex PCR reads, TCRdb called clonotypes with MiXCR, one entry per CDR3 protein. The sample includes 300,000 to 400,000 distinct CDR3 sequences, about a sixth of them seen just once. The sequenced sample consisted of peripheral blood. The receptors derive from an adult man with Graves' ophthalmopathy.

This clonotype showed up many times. In nucleotides, the CDR3 is TGTGCCAGCAGTGAGGGGCGCTCTGGGGCCAACGTCCTGACTTTC. This sequence encodes CASSEGRSGANVLTF. The rearrangement links TRBV6-1 to TRBJ2-6; TRBD1 might be the D (5 bases). Germline lookup yields CDR1 MNHNS and CDR2 SASEGT. V lost 3 bases and J 0 bases, leaving 6 bases between the germline ends. This CDR3 contains 15 residues.

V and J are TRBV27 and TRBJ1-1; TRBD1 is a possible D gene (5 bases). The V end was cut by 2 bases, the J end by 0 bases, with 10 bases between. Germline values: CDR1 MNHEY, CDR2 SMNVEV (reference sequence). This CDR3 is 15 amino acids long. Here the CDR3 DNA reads TGTGCCAGCAGTTTAAGTGGGGACCTGAACACTGAAGCTTTCTTT. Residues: CASSLSGDLNTEAFF.

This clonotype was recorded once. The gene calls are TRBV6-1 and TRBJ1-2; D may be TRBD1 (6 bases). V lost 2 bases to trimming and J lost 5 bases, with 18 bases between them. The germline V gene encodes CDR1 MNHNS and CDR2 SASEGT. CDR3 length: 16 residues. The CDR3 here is CASSERHRALKYGYTF. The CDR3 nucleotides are TGTGCCAGCAGTGAACGTCACAGGGCCCTCAAATATGGCTACACCTTC.

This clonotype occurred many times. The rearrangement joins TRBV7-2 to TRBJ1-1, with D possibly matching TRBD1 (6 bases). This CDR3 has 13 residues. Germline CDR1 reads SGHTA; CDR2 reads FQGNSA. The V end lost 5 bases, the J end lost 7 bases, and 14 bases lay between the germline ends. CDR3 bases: TGTGCCAGCAGCCTCCAAGAGGACAGTGAAGCTTTCTTT. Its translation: CASSLQEDSEAFF.

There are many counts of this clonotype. The CDR3: CASSPTGFANTGELFF. In DNA, the CDR3 is TGTGCCAGCAGTCCAACAGGGTTCGCGAACACCGGGGAGCTGTTTTTT. The chain combines TRBV6-4 with TRBJ2-2, with D possibly TRBD1 on 6 matching bases. There are 16 residues in the CDR3. Trimming removed 5 bases at V and 0 bases at J, with 13 bases between. Germline V gives CDR1 MRHNA, CDR2 SNTAGT.

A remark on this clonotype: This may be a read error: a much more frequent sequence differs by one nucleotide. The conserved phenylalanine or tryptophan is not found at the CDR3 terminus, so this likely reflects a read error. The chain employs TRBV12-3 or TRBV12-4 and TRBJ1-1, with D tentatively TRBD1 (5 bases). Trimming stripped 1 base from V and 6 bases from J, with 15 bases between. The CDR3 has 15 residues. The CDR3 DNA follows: TGTGCCAGCAGTTTAGAGGGTGGGTCAGGGTCTGAAGCTTTCTCT. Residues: CASSLEGGSGSEAFS.

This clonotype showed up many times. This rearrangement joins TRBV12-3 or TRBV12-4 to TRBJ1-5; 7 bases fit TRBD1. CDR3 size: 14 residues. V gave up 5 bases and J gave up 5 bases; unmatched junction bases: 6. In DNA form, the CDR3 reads TGTGCCAGCAGTCAACAGGGGCCTTATCAGCCCCAGCATTTT. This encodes CASSQQGPYQPQHF.

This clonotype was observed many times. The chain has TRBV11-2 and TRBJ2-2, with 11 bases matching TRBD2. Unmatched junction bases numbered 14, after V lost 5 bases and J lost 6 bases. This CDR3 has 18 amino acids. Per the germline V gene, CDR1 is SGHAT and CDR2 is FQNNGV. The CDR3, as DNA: TGTGCCAGCAGCCTCCTCTTGTTAGCGGGAGGGCCTGCCGGGGAGCTGTTTTTT. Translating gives CASSLLLLAGGPAGELFF.

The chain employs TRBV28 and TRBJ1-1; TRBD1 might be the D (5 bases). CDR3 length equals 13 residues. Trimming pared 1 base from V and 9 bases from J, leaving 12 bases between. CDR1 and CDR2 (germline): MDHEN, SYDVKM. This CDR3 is CASSLLGVSKAFF. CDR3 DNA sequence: TGTGCCAGCAGTTTATTGGGGGTCAGTAAAGCTTTCTTT.

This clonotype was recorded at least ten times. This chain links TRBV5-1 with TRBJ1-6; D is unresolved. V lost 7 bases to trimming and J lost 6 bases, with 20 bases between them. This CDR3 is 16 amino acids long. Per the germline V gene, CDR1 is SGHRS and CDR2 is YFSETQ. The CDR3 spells CASRQDPSPRNSPLHF. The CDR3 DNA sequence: TGCGCCAGCCGCCAGGACCCAAGCCCCCGTAATTCACCCCTCCACTTT.

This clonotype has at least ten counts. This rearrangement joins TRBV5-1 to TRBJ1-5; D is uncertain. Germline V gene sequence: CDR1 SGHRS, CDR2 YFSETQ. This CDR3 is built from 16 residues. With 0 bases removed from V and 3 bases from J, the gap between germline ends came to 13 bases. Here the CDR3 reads CASSLEPTSSNQPQHF. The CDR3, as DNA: TGCGCCAGCAGCTTGGAGCCTACAAGTTCCAATCAGCCCCAGCATTTT.

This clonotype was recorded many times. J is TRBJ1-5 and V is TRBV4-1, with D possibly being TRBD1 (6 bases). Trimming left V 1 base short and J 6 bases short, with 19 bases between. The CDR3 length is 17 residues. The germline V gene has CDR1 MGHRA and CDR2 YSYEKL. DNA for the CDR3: TGCGCCAGCAGCCAAGTTGGGGGGGCCGGGTTGGGTCAGCCCCAGCATTTT. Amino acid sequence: CASSQVGGAGLGQPQHF.

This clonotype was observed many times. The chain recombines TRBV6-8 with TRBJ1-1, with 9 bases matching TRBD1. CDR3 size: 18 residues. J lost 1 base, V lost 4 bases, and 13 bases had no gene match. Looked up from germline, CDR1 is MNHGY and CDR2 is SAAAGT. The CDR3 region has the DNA TGTGCCAGCAGTTTTACAGGGGGCTCAAGAAGTGAGAACACTGAAGCTTTCTTT. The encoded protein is CASSFTGGSRSENTEAFF.

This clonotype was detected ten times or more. The CDR3 nucleotides read TGTGCCAGCAGTTCGGGGGGAGGGGCGATTTATGGCTACACCTTC. It encodes CASSSGGGAIYGYTF. This chain connects TRBV6-5 to TRBJ1-2; possible D gene TRBD1, 5 bases. V was shortened by 4 bases and J by 5 bases, with 17 bases between the two germline ends. The CDR3 spans 15 residues. Germline CDR1 is MNHEY and CDR2 is SVGAGI.

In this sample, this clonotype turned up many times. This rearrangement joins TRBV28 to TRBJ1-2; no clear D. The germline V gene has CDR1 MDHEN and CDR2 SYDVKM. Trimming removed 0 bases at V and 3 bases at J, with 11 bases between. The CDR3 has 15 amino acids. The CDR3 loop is CASSLCNASHYGYTF. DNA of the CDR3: TGTGCCAGCAGTTTATGCAATGCGAGCCACTATGGCTACACCTTC.

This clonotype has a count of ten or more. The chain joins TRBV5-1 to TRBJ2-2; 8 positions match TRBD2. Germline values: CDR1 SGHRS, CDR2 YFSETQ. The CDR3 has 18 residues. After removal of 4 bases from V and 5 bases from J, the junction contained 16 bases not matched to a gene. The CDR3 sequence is CASSPSPFPAGVTGELFF. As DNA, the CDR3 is TGCGCCAGCAGCCCCTCCCCCTTCCCAGCGGGGGTTACCGGGGAGCTGTTTTTT. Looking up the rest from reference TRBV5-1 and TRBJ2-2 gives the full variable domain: KAGVTQTPRYLIKTRGQQVTLSCSPISGHRSVSWYQQTPGQGLQFLFEYFSETQRNKGNFPGRFSGRQFSNSRSEMNVSTLELGDSALYLCASSPSPFPAGVTGELFFGEGSRLTVL.

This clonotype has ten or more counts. CDR3 loop: CASSLSTGTGGYTF. DNA of the CDR3: TGTGCCAGCAGTTTAAGTACAGGGACAGGCGGCTACACCTTC. The V and J genes are TRBV27 and TRBJ1-2, with 8 bases matching TRBD1. Germline V gene sequence: CDR1 MNHEY, CDR2 SMNVEV (reference sequence). There are 14 residues in the CDR3. Trimming removed 2 bases from V and 8 bases from J; junction bases left unmatched: 7.

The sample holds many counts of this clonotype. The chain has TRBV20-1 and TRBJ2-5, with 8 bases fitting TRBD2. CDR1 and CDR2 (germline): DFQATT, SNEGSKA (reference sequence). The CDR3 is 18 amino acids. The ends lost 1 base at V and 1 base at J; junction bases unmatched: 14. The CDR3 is CSARGMEGLAGPQETQYF. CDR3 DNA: TGCAGTGCTAGAGGAATGGAAGGGCTAGCGGGTCCCCAAGAGACCCAGTACTTC.

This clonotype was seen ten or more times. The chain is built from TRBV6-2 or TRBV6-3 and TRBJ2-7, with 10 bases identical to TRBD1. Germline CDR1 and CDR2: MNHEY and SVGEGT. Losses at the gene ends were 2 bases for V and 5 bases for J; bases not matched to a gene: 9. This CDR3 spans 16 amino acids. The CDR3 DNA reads TGTGCCAGCAGTTACCTCCGACAGGGGGCGAGGAACGAGCAGTACTTC. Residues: CASSYLRQGARNEQYF.

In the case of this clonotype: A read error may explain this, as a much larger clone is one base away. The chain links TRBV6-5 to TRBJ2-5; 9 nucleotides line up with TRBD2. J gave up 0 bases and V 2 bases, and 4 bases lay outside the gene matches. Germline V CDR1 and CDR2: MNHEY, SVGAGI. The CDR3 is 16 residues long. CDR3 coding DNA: TGTGCCAGCAGTTACACGTCTAGCGGGAACCAAGAGACCCAGTACTTC. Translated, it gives CASSYTSSGNQETQYF.

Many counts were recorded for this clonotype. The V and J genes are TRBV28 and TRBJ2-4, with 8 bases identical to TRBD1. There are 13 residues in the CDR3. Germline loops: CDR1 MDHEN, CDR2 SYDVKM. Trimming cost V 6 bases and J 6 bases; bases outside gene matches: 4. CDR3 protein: CASRGQGLNIQYF. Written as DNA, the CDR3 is TGTGCCAGCAGAGGACAGGGCCTAAACATTCAGTACTTC.

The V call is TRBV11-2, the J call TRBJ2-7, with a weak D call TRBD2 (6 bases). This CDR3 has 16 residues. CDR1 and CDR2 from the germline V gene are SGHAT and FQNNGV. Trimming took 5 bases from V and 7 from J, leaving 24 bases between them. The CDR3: CASSPGVVTGVGEQYF. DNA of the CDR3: TGTGCCAGCAGCCCGGGGGTTGTGACGGGAGTGGGAGAGCAGTACTTC.

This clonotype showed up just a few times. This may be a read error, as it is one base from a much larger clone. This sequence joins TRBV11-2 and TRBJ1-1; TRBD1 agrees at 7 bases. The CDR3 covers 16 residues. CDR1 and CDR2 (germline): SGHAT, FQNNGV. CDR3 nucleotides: TGTGTCAGCACCCGGGGACAGCGGTTTTCGAACACTGAAGCTTTCTTT. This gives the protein CVSTRGQRFSNTEAFF.

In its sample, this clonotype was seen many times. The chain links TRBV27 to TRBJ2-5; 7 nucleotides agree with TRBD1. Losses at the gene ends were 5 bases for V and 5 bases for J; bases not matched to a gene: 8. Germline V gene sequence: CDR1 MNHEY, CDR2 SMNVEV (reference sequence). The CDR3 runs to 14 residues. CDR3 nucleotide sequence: TGTGCCAGCAGTAGGGGGCTATCCTCCGAGACCCAGTACTTC. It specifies CASSRGLSSETQYF.

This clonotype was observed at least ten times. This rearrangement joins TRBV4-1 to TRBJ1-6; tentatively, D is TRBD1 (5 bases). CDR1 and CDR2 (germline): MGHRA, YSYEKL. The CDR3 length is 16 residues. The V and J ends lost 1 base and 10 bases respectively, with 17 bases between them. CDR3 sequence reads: CASSQVFDRVESPLHF. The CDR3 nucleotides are TGCGCCAGCAGCCAAGTTTTTGACAGAGTGGAGTCACCCCTCCACTTT.

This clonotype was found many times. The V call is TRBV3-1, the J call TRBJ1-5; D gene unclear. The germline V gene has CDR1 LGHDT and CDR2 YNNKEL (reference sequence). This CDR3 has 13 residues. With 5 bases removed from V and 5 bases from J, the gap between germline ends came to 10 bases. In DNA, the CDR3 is TGTGCCAGCAGCGAAAGCTCAGATCAGCCCCAGCATTTT. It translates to CASSESSDQPQHF.

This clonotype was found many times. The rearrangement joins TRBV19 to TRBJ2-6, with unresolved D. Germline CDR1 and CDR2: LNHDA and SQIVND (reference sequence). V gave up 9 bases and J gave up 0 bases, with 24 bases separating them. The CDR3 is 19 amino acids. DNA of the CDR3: TGTGCCAGCCTTCCCGGTCGGCCAAAGCCCAGCTCTGGGGCCAACGTCCTGACTTTC. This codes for CASLPGRPKPSSGANVLTF.

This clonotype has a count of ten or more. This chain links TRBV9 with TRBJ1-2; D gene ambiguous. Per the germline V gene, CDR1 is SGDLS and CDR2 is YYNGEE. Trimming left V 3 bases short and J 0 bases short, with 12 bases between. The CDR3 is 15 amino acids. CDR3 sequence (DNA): TGTGCCAGCAGCGCGGACGGACGTGCTAACTATGGCTACACCTTC. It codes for CASSADGRANYGYTF.

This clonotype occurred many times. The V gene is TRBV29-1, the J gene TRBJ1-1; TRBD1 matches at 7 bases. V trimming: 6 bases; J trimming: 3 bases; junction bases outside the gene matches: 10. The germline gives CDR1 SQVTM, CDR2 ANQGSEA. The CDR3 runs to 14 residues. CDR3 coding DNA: TGCAGCGTGACGGACAGGTTCGGGGACACTGAAGCTTTCTTT. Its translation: CSVTDRFGDTEAFF.